The 14 T cell receptor beta chains in this list originate from one sample, sequenced in a study of blood T cell repertoires in COVID-19. Measured with immunoSEQ multiplex PCR; TCRdb has only the in-frame clones, and not every one. This repertoire shows 300,000 to 350,000 clones, roughly 87% found once; its top ten account for 3% to 4%. The material sequenced was peripheral blood. These receptor sequences come from a woman aged 60-75 years with COVID-19, enrolled during active disease.

This chain joins TRBV25-1 and TRBJ2-4; tentatively, D is TRBD1 (7 bases). Trimming pared 10 bases from V and 0 bases from J, leaving 22 bases between. The CDR3 loop spans 17 amino acids. CDR1 is MGHDK and CDR2 is SYGVNS in the germline V gene. As DNA, the CDR3 is TGTGCCACAAACGCGGGACAGAAAAAACTAGCCAAAAACATTCAGTACTTC. This translates into CATNAGQKKLAKNIQYF.

The J gene is TRBJ1-2, the V gene TRBV19; the D gene is possibly TRBD1 (5 bases). The CDR3 has 15 amino acids. Trimming cost V 3 bases and J 7 bases, with 18 bases left between them. Germline assignment: CDR1 LNHDA and CDR2 SQIVND (reference sequence). The CDR3 DNA follows: TGTGCCAGTAGTATGAAGCCTCAGGGCTTCCTTGGCTACACCTTC. It is translated as CASSMKPQGFLGYTF.

This clone appeared once. The chain recombines TRBV7-2 with TRBJ1-3; 7 bases match TRBD1. The germline gives CDR1 SGHTA, CDR2 FQGNSA. CDR3 length: 14 amino acids. V shed 5 bases and J 3 bases; nucleotides not matched to a gene: 4. Here the CDR3 reads CASSAGGFGNTIYF. CDR3 coding DNA: TGTGCCAGCAGCGCAGGGGGTTTTGGAAACACCATATATTTT.

This clone turned up a few times. The chain combines TRBV6-5 with TRBJ2-7, with D possibly matching TRBD1 (6 bases). Between the trimmed V and J ends, which lost 6 bases and 2 bases, there was a span of 14 bases. The length of the CDR3 is 14 residues. Germline loops: CDR1 MNHEY, CDR2 SVGAGI. CDR3 protein: CASRRTVVPYEQYF. The CDR3 nucleotides are TGTGCCAGCAGACGGACAGTGGTTCCCTACGAGCAGTACTTC.

The chain combines TRBV7-2 with TRBJ1-1; possibly TRBD1 for D (6 bases). CDR1 and CDR2 (germline): SGHTA, FQGNSA. The V and J ends lost 4 bases and 4 bases respectively, with 13 bases between them. CDR3 length: 14 amino acids. The CDR3 coding sequence is TGTGCCAGCAGCTCCTTACAGGGATTCACTGAAGCTTTCTTT. Its protein is CASSSLQGFTEAFF.

The V and J genes are TRBV7-9 and TRBJ1-2, with D perhaps matching TRBD1 (5 bases). The CDR3 runs 15 residues. The germline gives CDR1 SEHNR, CDR2 FQNEAQ (reference sequence). The germline V and J ends were trimmed by 3 bases and 0 bases, with 11 bases remaining between them. The CDR3 region has the DNA TGTGCCAGCAGCTTGGGGGGACTATCTAACTATGGCTACACCTTC. Residues: CASSLGGLSNYGYTF.

This rearrangement joins TRBV5-6 to TRBJ1-6, with D perhaps matching TRBD1 (6 bases). Per germline, CDR1 SGHDT and CDR2 YYEEEE. The CDR3 contains 16 residues. V was clipped by 1 base and J by 7 bases, with 15 bases between them. The CDR3 sequence is CASSLLQGTGNSPLHF. The CDR3 bases are TGTGCCAGCAGCTTGCTCCAGGGGACGGGAAATTCACCCCTCCACTTT. Complete variable domain (other parts from reference TRBV5-6 and TRBJ1-6): DAGVTQSPTHLIKTRGQQVTLRCSPKSGHDTVSWYQQALGQGPQFIFQYYEEEERQRGNFPDRFSGHQFPNYSSELNVNALLLGDSALYLCASSLLQGTGNSPLHFGNGTRLTVT.

This clone has a single count. The chain links TRBV19 to TRBJ2-3; 7 bases are shared with TRBD2. V dropped 0 bases and J dropped 4; count of bases not matched to a gene: 7. Germline lookup yields CDR1 LNHDA and CDR2 SQIVND (reference sequence). The CDR3 loop spans 16 amino acids. This chain's CDR3 is CASSIEGGLGADTQYF. CDR3 nucleotides: TGTGCCAGTAGTATAGAGGGAGGGCTTGGCGCAGATACGCAGTATTTT.

The chain uses TRBV5-4 and TRBJ1-1, with no clear D. V lost 2 bases and J 6 bases, leaving 14 bases between the germline ends. CDR1 is SGHNT, CDR2 YYREEE, per germline (reference sequence). The CDR3 runs 14 residues. The CDR3 DNA reads as TGTGCCAGCAGCTTAAGAAGGTTCGACTCTGAAGCTTTCTTT. This translates into CASSLRRFDSEAFF. Looking up the rest from reference TRBV5-4 and TRBJ1-1 gives the full variable domain: ETGVTQSPTHLIKTRGQQVTLRCSSQSGHNTVSWYQQALGQGPQFIFQYYREEENGRGNFPPRFSGLQFPNYSSELNVNALELDDSALYLCASSLRRFDSEAFFGQGTRLTVV.

The chain carries TRBV27 and TRBJ1-2; the match to TRBD1 covers 9 bases. Germline lookup yields CDR1 MNHEY and CDR2 SMNVEV (reference sequence). The V gene end was trimmed by 6 bases and the J gene end by 7 bases; junction bases not matched to a gene: 6. This CDR3 has 13 amino acids. The CDR3 DNA reads as TGTGCCAGCAGACCGACAGGGGGTGGTGGCTACACCTTC. This sequence encodes CASRPTGGGGYTF.

This clone was counted once. This chain connects TRBV6-5 to TRBJ2-5; maybe TRBD2 (7 bases). The length of the CDR3 is 14 residues. The germline CDR1 and CDR2 sequences are MNHEY and SVGAGI. V shed 10 bases and J shed 2 bases, with 17 bases lying between them. The CDR3 DNA follows: TGTGCCACCCATAGGGGGGGCAATCAAGAGACCCAGTACTTC. Encoded protein: CATHRGGNQETQYF.

V is TRBV12-5 and J is TRBJ2-3, with D tentatively TRBD1 (6 bases). This CDR3 contains 13 residues. Germline V gives CDR1 LGHNT, CDR2 FRNRAP. With 6 bases removed from V and 3 bases from J, the gap between germline ends came to 10 bases. CDR3 nucleotides: TGTGCTAGTGGGAGAGGGACAACAGATACGCAGTATTTT. As protein: CASGRGTTDTQYF.

The chain couples TRBV18 to TRBJ2-2; D possibly corresponds to TRBD1 (5 bases). This CDR3 region has 17 residues. V was trimmed by 4 bases and J by 2 bases, leaving 17 bases between them. Germline CDR1 reads KGHSH; CDR2 reads LQKENI. In DNA form, the CDR3 reads TGTGCCAGCTCACGCCCTAGGGGATTGGCAAACACCGGGGAGCTGTTTTTT. It is translated as CASSRPRGLANTGELFF.

The J gene is TRBJ1-3, the V gene TRBV18, with a weak D call TRBD1 (6 bases). The CDR3 has 16 residues. CDR1 and CDR2 from the germline V gene are KGHSH and LQKENI. Trimming shortened V by 2 bases and J by 0 bases, and 11 bases separated the two germline ends. The CDR3 region is CASSPGDNGSGNTIYF. CDR3 bases: TGTGCCAGCTCACCAGGGGACAACGGCTCTGGAAACACCATATATTTT. The full variable domain, in which reference TRBV18 and TRBJ1-3 provide the parts outside the CDR3, is NAGVMQNPRHLVRRRGQEARLRCSPMKGHSHVYWYRQLPEEGLKFMVYLQKENIIDESGMPKERFSAEFPKEGPSILRIQQVVRGDSAAYFCASSPGDNGSGNTIYFGEGSWLTVV.